What follows is one TCR beta chain and its context. The sample comes from a study of blood T cells in healthy people across ages. At the level of the study: Template switching recovered approximately one barcoded beta molecule for every two T cells.

The germline V gene encodes CDR1 SGHRS and CDR2 YFSETQ. The CDR3 contains 15 residues. A sample-barcoded 5' primer and a J-beta primer mix were used in a second PCR of about 6 to 11 cycles. TCRdb reanalysed the 5' RACE reads using MiXCR and keeps one entry per CDR3 protein. The sample has 1 million to 1.2 million distinct CDR3 sequences, around two fifths seen once. The specimen was blood. J is TRBJ2-1 and V is TRBV5-1; the D gene is possibly TRBD1 (5 bases). The J call may be faulty, since TRBJ2-7 better matches the DNA end. The clonotype comes from a man aged 18 to 30 in good health. CDR3 sequence reads: CASSLLSLGHNEQYF. The CDR3 DNA follows: TGCGCCAGCAGCTTGCTCAGCCTCGGACACAATGAGCAGTACTTC.